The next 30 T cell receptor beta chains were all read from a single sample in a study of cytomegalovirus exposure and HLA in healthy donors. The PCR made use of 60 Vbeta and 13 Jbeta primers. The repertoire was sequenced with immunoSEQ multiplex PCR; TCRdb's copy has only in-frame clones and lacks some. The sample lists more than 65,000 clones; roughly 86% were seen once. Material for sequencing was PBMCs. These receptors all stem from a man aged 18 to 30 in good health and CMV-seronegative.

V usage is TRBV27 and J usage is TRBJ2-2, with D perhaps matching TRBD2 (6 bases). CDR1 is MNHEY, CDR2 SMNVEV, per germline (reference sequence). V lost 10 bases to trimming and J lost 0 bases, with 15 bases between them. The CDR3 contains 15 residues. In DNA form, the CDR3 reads TGTGCCACCCGCTCCGGGGGACCGAACACCGGGGAGCTGTTTTTT. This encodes CATRSGGPNTGELFF.

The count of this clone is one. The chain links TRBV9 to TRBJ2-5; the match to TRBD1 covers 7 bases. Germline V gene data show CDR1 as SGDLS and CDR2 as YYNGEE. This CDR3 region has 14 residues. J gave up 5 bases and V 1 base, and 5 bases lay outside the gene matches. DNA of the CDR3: TGTGCCAGCAGCGTACAGGGGGTAGCGGAGACCCAGTACTTC. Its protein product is CASSVQGVAETQYF.

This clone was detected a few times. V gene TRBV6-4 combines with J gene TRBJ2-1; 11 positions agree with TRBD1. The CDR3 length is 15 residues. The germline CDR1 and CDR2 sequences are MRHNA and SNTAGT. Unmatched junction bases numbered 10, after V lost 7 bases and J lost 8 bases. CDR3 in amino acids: CASKGQGGVGHEQFF. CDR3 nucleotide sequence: TGTGCCAGCAAGGGACAGGGGGGCGTAGGTCATGAGCAGTTCTTC.

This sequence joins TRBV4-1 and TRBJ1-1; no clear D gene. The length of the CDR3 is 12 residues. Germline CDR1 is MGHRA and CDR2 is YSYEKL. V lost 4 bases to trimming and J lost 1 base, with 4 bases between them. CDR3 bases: TGCGCCAGCAGCCCGGGGAACACTGAAGCTTTCTTT. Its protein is CASSPGNTEAFF.

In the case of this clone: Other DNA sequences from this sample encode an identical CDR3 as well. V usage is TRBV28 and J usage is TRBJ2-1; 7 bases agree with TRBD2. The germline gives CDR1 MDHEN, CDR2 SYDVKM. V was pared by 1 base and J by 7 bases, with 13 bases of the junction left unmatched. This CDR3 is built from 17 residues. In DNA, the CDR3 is TGTGCCAGCAGTTTATTCTCGGGGGGAACTGTGGGAAATGAGCAGTTCTTC. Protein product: CASSLFSGGTVGNEQFF.

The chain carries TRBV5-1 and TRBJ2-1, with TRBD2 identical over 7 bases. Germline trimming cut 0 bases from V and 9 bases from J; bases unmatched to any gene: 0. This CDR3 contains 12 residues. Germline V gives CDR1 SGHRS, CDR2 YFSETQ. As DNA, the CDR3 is TGCGCCAGCAGCTTGGGACTAGCTGAGCAGTTCTTC. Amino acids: CASSLGLAEQFF. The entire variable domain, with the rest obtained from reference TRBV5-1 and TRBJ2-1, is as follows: KAGVTQTPRYLIKTRGQQVTLSCSPISGHRSVSWYQQTPGQGLQFLFEYFSETQRNKGNFPGRFSGRQFSNSRSEMNVSTLELGDSALYLCASSLGLAEQFFGPGTRLTVL.

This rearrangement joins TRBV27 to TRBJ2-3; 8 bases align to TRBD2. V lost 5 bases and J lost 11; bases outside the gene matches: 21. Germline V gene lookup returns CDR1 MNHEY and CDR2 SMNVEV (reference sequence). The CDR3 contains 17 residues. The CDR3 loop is CASSLLLSGDHTERQYF. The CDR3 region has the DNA TGTGCCAGCAGTCTACTCCTTAGCGGGGACCATACCGAAAGGCAGTATTTT.

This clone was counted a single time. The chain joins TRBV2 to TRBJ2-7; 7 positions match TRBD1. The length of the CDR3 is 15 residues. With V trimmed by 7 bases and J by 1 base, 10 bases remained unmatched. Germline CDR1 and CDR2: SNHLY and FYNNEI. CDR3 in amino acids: CASNQPGQTSYEQYF. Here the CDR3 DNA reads TGTGCCAGCAATCAACCGGGACAGACGTCCTACGAGCAGTACTTC. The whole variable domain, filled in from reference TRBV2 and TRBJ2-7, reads EPEVTQTPSHQVTQMGQEVILRCVPISNHLYFYWYRQILGQKVEFLVSFYNNEISEKSEIFDDQFSVERPDGSNFTLKIRSTKLEDSAMYFCASNQPGQTSYEQYFGPGTRLTVT.

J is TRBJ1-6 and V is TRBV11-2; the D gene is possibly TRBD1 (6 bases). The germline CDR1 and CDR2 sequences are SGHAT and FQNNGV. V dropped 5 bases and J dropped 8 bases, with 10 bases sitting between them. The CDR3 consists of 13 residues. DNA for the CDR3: TGTGCCAGCAGCCAACACAGGGATTCACCCCTCCACTTT. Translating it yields CASSQHRDSPLHF.

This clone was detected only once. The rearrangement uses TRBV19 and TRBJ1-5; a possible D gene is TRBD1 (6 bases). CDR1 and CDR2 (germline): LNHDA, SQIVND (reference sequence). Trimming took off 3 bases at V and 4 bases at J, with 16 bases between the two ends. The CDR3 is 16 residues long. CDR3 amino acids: CASSIQARGRNQPQHF. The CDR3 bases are TGTGCCAGTAGTATCCAGGCCAGGGGTAGAAATCAGCCCCAGCATTTT. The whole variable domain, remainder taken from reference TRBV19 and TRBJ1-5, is DGGITQSPKYLFRKEGQNVTLSCEQNLNHDAMYWYRQDPGQGLRLIYYSQIVNDFQKGDIAEGYSVSREKKESFPLTVTSAQKNPTAFYLCASSIQARGRNQPQHFGDGTRLSIL.

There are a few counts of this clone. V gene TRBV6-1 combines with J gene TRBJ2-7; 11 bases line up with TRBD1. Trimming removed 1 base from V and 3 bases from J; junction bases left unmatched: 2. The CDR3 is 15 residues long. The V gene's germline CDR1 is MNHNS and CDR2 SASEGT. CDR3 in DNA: TGTGCCAGCAGTGAAGAAGGGACAGGGGGCTACGAGCAGTACTTC. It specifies CASSEEGTGGYEQYF.

As DNA, the CDR3 is TGTGCCAGCAACAGTGATTCACCCCTCCACTTT. Translated, it gives CASNSDSPLHF. The chain couples TRBV28 to TRBJ1-6, with D hard to call. The CDR3 runs to 11 residues. CDR1 and CDR2 (germline): MDHEN, SYDVKM. V lost 7 bases and J lost 8, with 6 bases in between.

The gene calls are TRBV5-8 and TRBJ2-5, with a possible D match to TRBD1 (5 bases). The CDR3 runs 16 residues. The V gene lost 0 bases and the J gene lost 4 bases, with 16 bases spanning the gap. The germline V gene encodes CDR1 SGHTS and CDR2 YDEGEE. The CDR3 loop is CASSLALGAQGETQYF. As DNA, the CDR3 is TGTGCCAGCAGCTTGGCTCTTGGGGCCCAGGGAGAGACCCAGTACTTC.

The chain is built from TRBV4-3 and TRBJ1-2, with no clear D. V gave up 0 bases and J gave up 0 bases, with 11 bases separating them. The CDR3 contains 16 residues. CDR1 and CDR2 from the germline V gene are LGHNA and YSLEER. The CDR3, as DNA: TGCGCCAGCAGCCAAGATTGGGCGGGGTCTAACTATGGCTACACCTTC. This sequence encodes CASSQDWAGSNYGYTF.

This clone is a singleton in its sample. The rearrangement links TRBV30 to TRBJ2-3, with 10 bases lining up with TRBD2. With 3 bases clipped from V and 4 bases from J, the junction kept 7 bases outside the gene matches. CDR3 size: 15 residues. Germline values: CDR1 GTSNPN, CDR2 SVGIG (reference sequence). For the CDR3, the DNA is TGTGCCTGGAGAAGAGGACTAGCGGATGCAGATACGCAGTATTTT. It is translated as CAWRRGLADADTQYF.

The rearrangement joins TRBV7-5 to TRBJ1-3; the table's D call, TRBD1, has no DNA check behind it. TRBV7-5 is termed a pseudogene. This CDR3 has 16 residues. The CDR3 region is CARSLARTTPGNTIYF. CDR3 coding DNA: TGTGCCAGAAGCTTAGCGCGGACAACTCCTGGAAACACCATATATTTT.

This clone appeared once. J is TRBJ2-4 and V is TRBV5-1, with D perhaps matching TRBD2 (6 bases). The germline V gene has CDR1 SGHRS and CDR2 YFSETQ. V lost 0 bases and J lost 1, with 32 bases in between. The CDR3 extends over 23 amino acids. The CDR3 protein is CASSLGSPLWTITTPMAKNIQYF. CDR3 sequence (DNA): TGCGCCAGCAGCTTGGGGTCGCCCCTGTGGACTATCACCACCCCGATGGCCAAAAACATTCAGTACTTC.

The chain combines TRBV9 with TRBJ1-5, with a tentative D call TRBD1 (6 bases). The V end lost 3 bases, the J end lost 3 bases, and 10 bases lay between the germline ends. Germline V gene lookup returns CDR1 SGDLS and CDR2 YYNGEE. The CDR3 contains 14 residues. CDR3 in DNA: TGTGCCAGCAGCGAAGACAGGATCAATCAGCCCCAGCATTTT. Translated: CASSEDRINQPQHF.

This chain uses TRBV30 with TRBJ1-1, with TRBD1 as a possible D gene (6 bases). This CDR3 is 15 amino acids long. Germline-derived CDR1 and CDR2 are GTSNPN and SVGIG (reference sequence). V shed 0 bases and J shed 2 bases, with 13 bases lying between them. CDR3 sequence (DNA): TGTGCCTGGAGTGTATTTGGGACAACAAACACTGAAGCTTTCTTT. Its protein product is CAWSVFGTTNTEAFF.

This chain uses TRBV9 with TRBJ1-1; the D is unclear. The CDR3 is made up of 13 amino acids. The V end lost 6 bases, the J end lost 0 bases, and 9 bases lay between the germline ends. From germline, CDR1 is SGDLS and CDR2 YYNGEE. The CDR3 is CASTRGMNTEAFF. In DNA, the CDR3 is TGTGCCAGCACTCGGGGAATGAACACTGAAGCTTTCTTT.

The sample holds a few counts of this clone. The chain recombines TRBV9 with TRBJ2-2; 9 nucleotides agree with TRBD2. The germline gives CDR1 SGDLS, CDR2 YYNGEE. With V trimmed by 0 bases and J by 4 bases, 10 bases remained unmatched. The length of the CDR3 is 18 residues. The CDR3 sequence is CASSVVGSSGIGTGELFF. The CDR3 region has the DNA TGTGCCAGCAGCGTAGTTGGTTCTAGCGGGATTGGCACCGGGGAGCTGTTTTTT.

CDR3 residues: CASSFGWGGEQYF. Here the CDR3 DNA reads TGTGCCAGCAGCTTTGGTTGGGGAGGCGAGCAGTACTTC. The chain carries TRBV5-5 and TRBJ2-7; D might be TRBD2 (6 bases). Trimming took 2 bases from V and 6 from J, leaving 12 bases between them. The CDR3 is 13 residues long. Per germline, CDR1 SGHKS and CDR2 YYEKEE (reference sequence).

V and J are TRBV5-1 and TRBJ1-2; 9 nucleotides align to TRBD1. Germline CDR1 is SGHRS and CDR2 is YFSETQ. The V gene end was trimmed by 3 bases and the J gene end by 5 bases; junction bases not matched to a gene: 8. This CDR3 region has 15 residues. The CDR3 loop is CASSSGTGGTYGYTF. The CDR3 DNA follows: TGCGCCAGCAGCTCGGGCACAGGGGGCACTTATGGCTACACCTTC.

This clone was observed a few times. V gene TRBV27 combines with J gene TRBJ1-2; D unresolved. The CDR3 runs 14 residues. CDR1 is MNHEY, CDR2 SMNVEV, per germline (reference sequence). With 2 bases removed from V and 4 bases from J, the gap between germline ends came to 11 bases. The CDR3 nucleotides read TGTGCCAGCAGTTTAGGCGGCAGAGGCTATGGCTACACCTTC. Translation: CASSLGGRGYGYTF.

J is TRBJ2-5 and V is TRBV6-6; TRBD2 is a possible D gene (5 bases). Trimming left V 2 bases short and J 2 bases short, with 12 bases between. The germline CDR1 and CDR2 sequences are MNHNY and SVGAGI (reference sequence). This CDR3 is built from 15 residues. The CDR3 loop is CASSYPGGAQETQYF. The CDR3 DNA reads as TGTGCCAGCAGTTACCCCGGAGGAGCACAAGAGACCCAGTACTTC.

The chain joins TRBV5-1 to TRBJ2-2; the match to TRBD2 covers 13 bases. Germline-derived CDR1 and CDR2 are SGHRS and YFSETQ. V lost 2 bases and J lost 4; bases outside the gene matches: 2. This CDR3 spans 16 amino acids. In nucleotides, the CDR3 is TGCGCCAGCAGCTTTCGGACTAGCGGGGGCACCGGGGAGCTGTTTTTT. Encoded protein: CASSFRTSGGTGELFF.

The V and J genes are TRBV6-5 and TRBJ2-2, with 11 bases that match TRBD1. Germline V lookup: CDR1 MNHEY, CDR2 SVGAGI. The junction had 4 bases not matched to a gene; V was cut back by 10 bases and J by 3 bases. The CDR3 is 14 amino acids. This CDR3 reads CAIGQGAYTGELFF. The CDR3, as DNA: TGTGCCATCGGACAGGGGGCTTACACCGGGGAGCTGTTTTTT.

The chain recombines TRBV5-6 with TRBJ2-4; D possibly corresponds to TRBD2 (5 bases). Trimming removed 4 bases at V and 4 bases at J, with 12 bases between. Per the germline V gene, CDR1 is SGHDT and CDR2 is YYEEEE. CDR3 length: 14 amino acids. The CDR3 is CASSPRGLKNIQYF. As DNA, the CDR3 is TGTGCCAGCAGCCCCCGAGGGCTTAAAAACATTCAGTACTTC.

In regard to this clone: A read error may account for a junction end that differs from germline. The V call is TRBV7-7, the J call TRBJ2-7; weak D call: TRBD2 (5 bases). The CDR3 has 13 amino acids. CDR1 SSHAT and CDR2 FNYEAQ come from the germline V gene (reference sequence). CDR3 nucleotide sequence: TGTGCTAGCAGCCACGGGGAGACCTACGAGCAGTACTTC. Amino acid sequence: CASSHGETYEQYF.

In DNA form, the CDR3 reads TGTGCCAGCAGTGAAGTAGGGACAGGGGGCTCTGGGGCCAACGTCCTGACTTTC. It is translated as CASSEVGTGGSGANVLTF. The chain combines TRBV2 with TRBJ2-6, with 11 bases aligning to TRBD1. This CDR3 has 18 residues. Losses at the gene ends were 1 base for V and 0 bases for J; bases not matched to a gene: 2. CDR1 SNHLY and CDR2 FYNNEI come from the germline V gene.